Shown below are 18 T cell receptor beta chains from a single sample sequenced in a study of CD8+CD57+ T cells in acquired aplastic anemia. Researchers used genomic DNA as the template to profile TCR beta VDJ and CDR3. MiXCR was run by TCRdb on the reads, yielding one entry per CDR3 protein. The sample lists around 190,000 distinct CDR3 sequences; over 60% were seen once. Source material: sorted CD4+, CD8+, or CD8+CD57+ T cells (not recorded which) from PBMCs. The receptors here all came from a human donor in good health.

This clonotype has a single count. The chain joins TRBV4-1 to TRBJ1-1; the D is unclear. The germline gives CDR1 MGHRA, CDR2 YSYEKL. V shed 0 bases and J shed 4 bases, with 18 bases lying between them. The CDR3 covers 17 residues. The CDR3 DNA is TGCGCCAGCAGCCAAGATCAGGCTAGCGGGGTGAGCACTGAAGCTTTCTTT. Its translation: CASSQDQASGVSTEAFF.

Notes on this clonotype: This is likely a read error, given that the CDR3 carries no conserved phenylalanine or tryptophan at its end. No DNA is shown, since the ends of the CDR3 on it are uncertain; the CDR3 is the one TCRdb lists. The rearrangement links TRBV12-3 or TRBV12-4 to TRBJ1-2. The CDR3 comprises 8 residues, both ends counted. The CDR3 spells CASSFGPT.

To note about this clonotype: One junction end disagrees with the germline gene, perhaps due to a read error. The chain is built from TRBV16 and TRBJ2-7; D is possibly TRBD2 (6 bases). The germline V gene has CDR1 KGHSY and CDR2 FQNENV. The CDR3 is 15 residues long. DNA of the CDR3: TGTGCTAGCAGCCAACCCGACTGGGGGAGGTACGAGCAGTACTTC. As protein: CASSQPDWGRYEQYF.

The chain combines TRBV6-5 with TRBJ1-1, with 12 bases matching TRBD1. J was trimmed by 10 bases and V by 0 bases; bases with no gene match: 3. CDR3 length: 14 amino acids. Germline CDR1 and CDR2: MNHEY and SVGAGI. DNA for the CDR3: TGTGCCAGCAGTTACTCGGGACAGGGGGCGGTAGCTTTCTTT. This sequence encodes CASSYSGQGAVAFF.

The chain couples TRBV19 to TRBJ1-6; unclear D gene. CDR3 length: 16 amino acids. With 7 bases removed from V and 0 bases from J, the gap between germline ends came to 13 bases. The germline gives CDR1 LNHDA, CDR2 SQIVND (reference sequence). This CDR3 is CASKTQGSSYNSPLHF. The DNA of the CDR3 is TGTGCCAGTAAAACCCAAGGGTCCTCCTATAATTCACCCCTCCACTTT.

The rearrangement links TRBV2 to TRBJ2-5; 8 nucleotides line up with TRBD2. V lost 6 bases and J lost 3; bases outside the gene matches: 3. This CDR3 has 13 amino acids. CDR1 is SNHLY, CDR2 FYNNEI, per germline. The CDR3 loop reads CASSSGLEETQYF. The CDR3 DNA is TGTGCCAGCAGCTCGGGACTAGAAGAGACCCAGTACTTC.

V is TRBV7-9 and J is TRBJ2-7; 8 nucleotides match TRBD2. V was clipped by 5 bases and J by 11 bases; unmatched bases: 5. This CDR3 has 11 amino acids. Germline lookup yields CDR1 SEHNR and CDR2 FQNEAQ (reference sequence). The CDR3: CASSLDGGEYF. In DNA, the CDR3 is TGTGCCAGCAGCCTAGACGGGGGGGAGTACTTC.

A single count supports this clonotype. V usage is TRBV7-9 and J usage is TRBJ2-1, with D maybe TRBD2 (5 bases). Germline CDR1 reads SEHNR; CDR2 reads FQNEAQ (reference sequence). The CDR3 runs 14 residues. V was shortened by 5 bases and J by 4 bases, with 12 bases between the two germline ends. CDR3 sequence reads: CASSTRASYNEQFF. The DNA for the CDR3 is TGTGCCAGCAGCACGCGGGCCAGTTACAATGAGCAGTTCTTC.

V is TRBV10-3 and J is TRBJ1-2; D possibly corresponds to TRBD1 (5 bases). V was cut by 2 bases and J by 8 bases, with 9 bases left in between. Per the germline V gene, CDR1 is ENHRY and CDR2 is SYGVKD. This CDR3 has 12 amino acids. CDR3 sequence (DNA): TGTGCCATCAGTGAGGGGGCGGGGGGCTACACCTTC. This translates into CAISEGAGGYTF.

This clonotype showed up just a few times. The V call is TRBV10-3, the J call TRBJ1-2; D might be TRBD1 (5 bases). The V end was cut by 4 bases, the J end by 1 base, with 10 bases between. This CDR3 has 14 residues. CDR1 ENHRY and CDR2 SYGVKD come from the germline V gene. CDR3 loop: CAISADTLNYGYTF. The CDR3, as DNA: TGTGCCATCAGTGCGGACACCCTTAACTATGGCTACACCTTC.

CDR3 in amino acids: CASTSDTEAFF. Here the CDR3 DNA reads TGCGCCAGCACGAGTGACACTGAAGCTTTCTTT. The chain links TRBV5-1 to TRBJ1-1; D is uncertain. V lost 6 bases and J lost 3, with 6 bases in between. The CDR3 is 11 amino acids. Looked up from germline, CDR1 is SGHRS and CDR2 is YFSETQ.

The genes are TRBV12-3 or TRBV12-4 and TRBJ1-1, with D maybe TRBD1 (5 bases). The CDR3 is 16 amino acids. Trimming took 5 bases from V and 1 from J, leaving 17 bases between them. CDR3 nucleotides: TGTGCCAGCAGTCGTATCACCGGGACTTCGAACACTGAAGCTTTCTTT. Its protein product is CASSRITGTSNTEAFF.

This clonotype has more than one count but fewer than ten. This chain connects TRBV2 to TRBJ2-3; D ambiguous. Looked up from germline, CDR1 is SNHLY and CDR2 is FYNNEI. The CDR3 contains 11 residues. V lost 6 bases and J lost 6, with 7 bases in between. Here the CDR3 reads CASRGVDTQYF. As DNA, the CDR3 is TGTGCCAGCAGGGGCGTGGATACGCAGTATTTT.

The genes are TRBV10-2 and TRBJ1-2; D remains unclear. This CDR3 comprises 12 residues. V lost 2 bases, J lost 7 bases, and 8 bases lay in between. Germline CDR1 reads WSHSY; CDR2 reads SAAADI. Written as DNA, the CDR3 is TGCGCCAGCAGTGAGGGGTCGGGTGGCTACACCTTC. Its protein product is CASSEGSGGYTF.

The rearrangement joins TRBV2 to TRBJ1-2; unclear D gene. Trimming left V 1 base short and J 3 bases short, with 12 bases between. Germline CDR1 reads SNHLY; CDR2 reads FYNNEI. The CDR3 extends over 15 amino acids. This CDR3 is CASSEGTPNHYGYTF. CDR3 sequence (DNA): TGTGCCAGCAGTGAAGGGACTCCCAACCACTATGGCTACACCTTC.

V usage is TRBV15 and J usage is TRBJ1-5, with D unclear. Per germline, CDR1 LNHNV and CDR2 YYDKDF (reference sequence). The CDR3 has 14 amino acids. Trimming shortened V by 4 bases and J by 7 bases, and 14 bases separated the two germline ends. In DNA form, the CDR3 reads TGTGCCACCAGCAATGGACTGGAAGGCCAGCCCCAGCATTTT. Amino acids: CATSNGLEGQPQHF. Drawing the rest from reference TRBV15 and TRBJ1-5, the complete variable domain is DAMVIQNPRYQVTQFGKPVTLSCSQTLNHNVMYWYQQKSSQAPKLLFHYYDKDFNNEADTPDNFQSRRPNTSFCFLDIRSPGLGDTAMYLCATSNGLEGQPQHFGDGTRLSIL.

Written as DNA, the CDR3 is TGTGCCAGCATCGGGATTCAAGTTCCTAATGAGCAGTTCTTC. This encodes CASIGIQVPNEQFF. The chain has TRBV6-1 and TRBJ2-1; D is possibly TRBD2 (5 bases). In germline, CDR1 is MNHNS, CDR2 SASEGT. V shed 7 bases and J shed 7 bases, with 17 bases lying between them. This CDR3 spans 14 amino acids.

Of note for this clonotype: The junction and the germline gene differ at one end; a read error may be behind it. The genes are TRBV2 and TRBJ2-7; 7 bases line up with TRBD1. CDR3 length: 15 residues. CDR1 and CDR2 from the germline V gene are SNHLY and FYNNEI. CDR3 sequence reads: CASSGRLGQIDERYF. The DNA for the CDR3 is TGTGCCAGCAGTGGAAGGTTGGGACAGATCGACGAGCGGTACTTC. Full variable domain (missing parts from reference TRBV2 and TRBJ2-7): EPEVTQTPSHQVTQMGQEVILRCVPISNHLYFYWYRQILGQKVEFLVSFYNNEISEKSEIFDDQFSVERPDGSNFTLKIRSTKLEDSAMYFCASSGRLGQIDERYFGPGTRLTVT.